The 23 T cell receptor beta chains below were found in one sample sequenced in a study of OX40 agonist ivuxolimab in advanced cancers. Library preparation employed the immunoSEQ multiplex PCR assay. As stored in TCRdb, this immuneACCESS dataset retains in-frame rearrangements with V and J assigned. A fraction of the clones does not appear; measured against another copy, unresolved V genes explain less than half of the discrepancy, and the remainder lacks a known reason. This sample comprises about 79,000 clones, around 90% of them detected only once. In total, the top ten clones hold 13% of the sample. The specimen comprised CD4+ or CD8+ T cells sorted from blood, sampled in a trial of the OX40 agonist ivuxolimab. These receptors were collected from an adult with an advanced solid tumor such as melanoma, head and neck, liver or kidney cancer.

The rearrangement uses TRBV7-2 and TRBJ2-5; 14 bases fit TRBD2. The CDR3 totals 17 residues. V dropped 1 base and J dropped 5; count of bases not matched to a gene: 6. CDR1 and CDR2 from the germline V gene are SGHTA and FQGNSA. This CDR3 is CASSLEGTSGGRETQYF. The CDR3, as DNA: TGTGCCAGCAGCTTAGAGGGGACTAGCGGGGGCCGGGAGACCCAGTACTTC.

The V gene is TRBV10-2, the J gene TRBJ2-3, with TRBD2 matching over 11 bases. Germline trimming cut 3 bases from V and 4 bases from J; bases unmatched to any gene: 9. The CDR3 extends over 17 amino acids. From germline, CDR1 is WSHSY and CDR2 SAAADI. CDR3 region: CASSDPRGTSGSDTQYF. The CDR3 DNA follows: TGCGCCAGCAGTGACCCCCGTGGGACTAGCGGTTCAGATACGCAGTATTTT.

V gene TRBV27 combines with J gene TRBJ2-1, with TRBD2 matching 9 bases. From germline, CDR1 is MNHEY and CDR2 SMNVEV (reference sequence). The junction had 7 bases not matched to a gene; V was cut back by 6 bases and J by 4 bases. CDR3 length equals 15 residues. In DNA, the CDR3 is TGTGCCAGCAGCTTCACTAGCGGGCCGTACAATGAGCAGTTCTTC. Protein product: CASSFTSGPYNEQFF.

This chain connects TRBV5-6 to TRBJ2-2; 9 positions agree with TRBD2. This CDR3 contains 16 residues. In germline, CDR1 is SGHDT, CDR2 YYEEEE. The V gene end was trimmed by 4 bases and the J gene end by 1 base; junction bases not matched to a gene: 5. The DNA of the CDR3 is TGTGCCAGCAGCGGGATGACTAGCGGGAACACCGGGGAGCTGTTTTTT. Protein sequence: CASSGMTSGNTGELFF.

This chain links TRBV28 with TRBJ2-3, with 7 bases lining up with TRBD2. V was pared by 3 bases and J by 6 bases, with 12 bases of the junction left unmatched. CDR1 and CDR2 (germline): MDHEN, SYDVKM. CDR3 length equals 16 residues. The CDR3 region has the DNA TGTGCCAGCAGTTTGGGAGCGGGGAGTGGTCGGGATACGCAGTATTTT. The encoded protein is CASSLGAGSGRDTQYF.

The chain has TRBV10-1 and TRBJ2-5; the match to TRBD1 covers 8 bases. TRBJ2-7 matches the DNA end more closely, so the J call is doubtful. The length of the CDR3 is 14 residues. Per the germline V gene, CDR1 is WNHNN and CDR2 is SYGVQD (reference sequence). The CDR3 reads CASSEYRGNYEQYF. The CDR3 nucleotides are TGCGCCAGCAGTGAATACAGGGGGAACTACGAGCAGTACTTC.

V usage is TRBV11-2 and J usage is TRBJ1-1; weak D call: TRBD1 (5 bases). Trimming took 4 bases from V and 1 from J, leaving 7 bases between them. There are 13 residues in the CDR3. Germline values: CDR1 SGHAT, CDR2 FQNNGV. The CDR3 DNA sequence: TGTGCCAGCAGCTACACAGGGAACACTGAAGCTTTCTTT. Translating it yields CASSYTGNTEAFF.

The chain links TRBV6-1 to TRBJ2-7; 10 bases agree with TRBD2. V gave up 1 base and J gave up 5 bases; unmatched junction bases: 5. Germline-derived CDR1 and CDR2 are MNHNS and SASEGT. The CDR3 length is 15 residues. CDR3: CASSEGRLAGDEQYF. CDR3 DNA sequence: TGTGCCAGCAGTGAAGGTCGGCTAGCGGGGGACGAGCAGTACTTC.

The CDR3: CASSYAGGSYEQYF. The DNA of the CDR3 is TGTGCCAGCAGTTACGCAGGGGGCAGCTACGAGCAGTACTTC. This rearrangement joins TRBV6-6 to TRBJ2-7, with 8 bases lining up with TRBD1. The V segment lost 2 bases and the J segment 3 bases; nucleotides outside the gene matches: 3. This CDR3 spans 14 amino acids. From germline, CDR1 is MNHNY and CDR2 SVGAGI (reference sequence).

The chain carries TRBV30 and TRBJ1-5; D remains ambiguous. Trimming took 5 bases from V and 6 from J, leaving 8 bases between them. Germline V gene data show CDR1 as GTSNPN and CDR2 as SVGIG (reference sequence). CDR3 size: 11 residues. CDR3 nucleotide sequence: TGTGCCTGGGACAAGGGTCAGCCCCAGCATTTT. Translation: CAWDKGQPQHF.

The chain recombines TRBV6-6 with TRBJ2-7, with D perhaps TRBD2 (6 bases). There are 15 residues in the CDR3. Germline-derived CDR1 and CDR2 are MNHNY and SVGAGI (reference sequence). Trimming shortened V by 3 bases and J by 2 bases, and 14 bases separated the two germline ends. Here the CDR3 DNA reads TGTGCCAGCAGTTATACGGGGGATTCCCCCTACGAGCAGTACTTC. Its translation is CASSYTGDSPYEQYF.

For the CDR3, the DNA is TGTGCCAGCAGCGTAATGGCGGCGAACACCGGGGAGCTGTTTTTT. Amino acid sequence: CASSVMAANTGELFF. This chain joins TRBV9 and TRBJ2-2; unclear D gene. The CDR3 is 15 residues long. The V and J ends lost 1 base and 0 bases respectively, with 7 bases between them. CDR1 SGDLS and CDR2 YYNGEE come from the germline V gene.

This chain joins TRBV15 and TRBJ2-5, with 7 positions matching TRBD2. This CDR3 has 15 residues. J gave up 4 bases and V 4 bases, and 9 bases lay outside the gene matches. The V gene's germline CDR1 is LNHNV and CDR2 YYDKDF (reference sequence). CDR3 sequence (DNA): TGTGCCACCAGCAATGTTGCGGGAGAAGCAGAGACCCAGTACTTC. It specifies CATSNVAGEAETQYF.

The genes are TRBV13 and TRBJ2-7; TRBD2 matches at 7 bases. This CDR3 contains 16 residues. The ends lost 5 bases at V and 0 bases at J; junction bases unmatched: 10. Germline-derived CDR1 and CDR2 are PRHDT and FYEKMQ (reference sequence). The CDR3 nucleotides are TGTGCCAGCAGCCCTCTCCTGCGGGAGAGCTCCTACGAGCAGTACTTC. It codes for CASSPLLRESSYEQYF.

This clone was found a few times. The chain recombines TRBV11-1 with TRBJ2-1, with 7 nucleotides matching TRBD2. The length of the CDR3 is 14 residues. The germline V gene has CDR1 SGHAT and CDR2 FQDESV (reference sequence). V lost 1 base to trimming and J lost 9 bases; unmatched junction nucleotides: 6. The CDR3: CASSLGEGRSEQFF. The CDR3 coding sequence is TGTGCCAGCAGCTTAGGGGAGGGCCGGAGTGAGCAGTTCTTC.

This clone was found once. The J gene is TRBJ1-2, the V gene TRBV5-4; 7 nucleotides line up with TRBD1. Per the germline V gene, CDR1 is SGHNT and CDR2 is YYREEE (reference sequence). With 4 bases clipped from V and 0 bases from J, the junction kept 3 bases outside the gene matches. The CDR3 is 14 amino acids. The CDR3 DNA reads as TGTGCCAGCAGCCGGACAGGAGCTAACTATGGCTACACCTTC. Translation gives CASSRTGANYGYTF.

In its sample, this clone was seen a few times. The gene calls are TRBV19 and TRBJ1-2, with D uncertain. The CDR3 contains 14 residues. The ends were cut back, 6 bases at V and 2 bases at J, with 13 bases in the middle. The germline gives CDR1 LNHDA, CDR2 SQIVND (reference sequence). CDR3 sequence reads: CASSRRRRNYGYTF. Here the CDR3 DNA reads TGTGCCAGTAGCCGAAGGCGGAGGAACTATGGCTACACCTTC.

The gene calls are TRBV11-3 and TRBJ2-7, with D possibly matching TRBD1 (5 bases). The CDR3 consists of 12 residues. The germline V and J ends were trimmed by 3 bases and 6 bases, with 9 bases remaining between them. Germline V CDR1 and CDR2: SGHNT, YENEEA. In nucleotides, the CDR3 is TGTGCCAGCAGCTTTATAAGGGGCGAGCAGTACTTC. Encoded protein: CASSFIRGEQYF.

The V call is TRBV27, the J call TRBJ2-3, with unresolved D. Per germline, CDR1 MNHEY and CDR2 SMNVEV (reference sequence). V was shortened by 3 bases and J by 3 bases, with 10 bases between the two germline ends. The CDR3 spans 14 residues. CDR3: CASSFRVGTDTQYF. In nucleotides, the CDR3 is TGTGCCAGCAGTTTCCGGGTGGGGACAGATACGCAGTATTTT.

The rearrangement links TRBV9 to TRBJ2-3, with TRBD2 matching 9 bases. The CDR3 has 18 residues. Germline CDR1 SGDLS, CDR2 YYNGEE. With V trimmed by 4 bases and J by 5 bases, 17 bases remained unmatched. CDR3 region: CASSPQLAGPDLRDTQYF. CDR3 nucleotides: TGTGCCAGCAGCCCCCAGCTAGCGGGACCCGATCTAAGAGATACGCAGTATTTT.

The V gene is TRBV9, the J gene TRBJ2-3; 8 nucleotides match TRBD2. V trimming: 4 bases; J trimming: 6 bases; junction bases outside the gene matches: 10. The CDR3 is 15 residues long. Germline CDR1 reads SGDLS; CDR2 reads YYNGEE. CDR3 in amino acids: CASSPSGRAGDTQYF. The CDR3 DNA reads TGTGCCAGCAGCCCGAGCGGGAGAGCGGGTGATACGCAGTATTTT.

This clone was counted once. The CDR3 DNA reads as TGTGCTAGTGGCAGGACAGGGGACTACAATGAGCAGTTCTTC. Translation: CASGRTGDYNEQFF. V usage is TRBV12-5 and J usage is TRBJ2-1; 9 positions agree with TRBD1. The CDR3 consists of 14 residues. The V gene end was trimmed by 6 bases and the J gene end by 3 bases; junction bases not matched to a gene: 3. Germline values: CDR1 LGHNT, CDR2 FRNRAP.

This chain joins TRBV11-2 and TRBJ1-1; D gene unclear. V lost 1 base to trimming and J lost 0 bases, with 9 bases between them. CDR1 is SGHAT and CDR2 is FQNNGV in the germline V gene. The CDR3 runs 15 residues. The DNA of the CDR3 is TGTGCCAGCAGCTTAGGCTGGTTAATGAACACTGAAGCTTTCTTT. Its protein product is CASSLGWLMNTEAFF.